The subject of this entry is one TCR beta chain. Its matching antigen is unknown. These data originate in a study of OX40 agonist ivuxolimab in advanced cancers. Study-level information: The patients got ivuxolimab, which is an agonistic anti-OX40 (CD134) antibody. Earlier treatment with anti-PD-1, anti-PD-L1 or anti-CTLA-4 was permitted, and 35% to 40% had received some.

Sequencing used immunoSEQ multiplex PCR; TCRdb keeps in-frame clones, though not all of them. The sample records approximately 130,000 clones, approximately 90% being singletons. Overall study findings and caveats: Within 6 weeks, CD4+ and CD8+ blood T cells expanded clonally at 0.1 to 3.0 mg/kg.

Excluded were patients having autoimmune disease history or systemic immunosuppression. Source: CD4+ or CD8+ T cells sorted from blood, taken in a trial of the OX40 agonist ivuxolimab. This clonotype was obtained from an adult with an advanced solid tumor such as melanoma, head and neck, liver or kidney cancer.

CDR3 amino acids: CAWSDRQGQHF. Written as DNA, the CDR3 is TGTGCCTGGAGTGATAGACAGGGGCAGCATTTT. This sequence joins TRBV30 and TRBJ1-5; 8 positions match TRBD1. Germline CDR1 and CDR2: GTSNPN and SVGIG (reference sequence). The CDR3 extends over 11 amino acids. The V segment lost 1 base and the J segment 13 bases; nucleotides outside the gene matches: 3.